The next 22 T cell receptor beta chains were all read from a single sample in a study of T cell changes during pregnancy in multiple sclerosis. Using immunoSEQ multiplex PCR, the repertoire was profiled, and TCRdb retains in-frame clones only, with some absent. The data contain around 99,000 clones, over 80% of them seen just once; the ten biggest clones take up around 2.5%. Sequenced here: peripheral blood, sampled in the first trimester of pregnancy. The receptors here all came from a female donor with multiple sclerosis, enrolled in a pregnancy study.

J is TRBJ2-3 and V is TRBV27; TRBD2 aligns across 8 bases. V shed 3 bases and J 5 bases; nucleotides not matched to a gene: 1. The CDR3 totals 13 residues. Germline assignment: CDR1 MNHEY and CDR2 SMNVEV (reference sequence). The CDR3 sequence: CASSFREGDTQYF. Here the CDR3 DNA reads TGTGCCAGCAGTTTCCGGGAGGGAGATACGCAGTATTTT.

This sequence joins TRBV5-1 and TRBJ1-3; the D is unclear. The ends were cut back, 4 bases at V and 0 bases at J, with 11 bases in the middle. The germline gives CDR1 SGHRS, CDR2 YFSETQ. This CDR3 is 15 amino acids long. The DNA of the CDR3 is TGCGCCAGCAGCCCAATACAGAGCTCTGGAAACACCATATATTTT. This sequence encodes CASSPIQSSGNTIYF.

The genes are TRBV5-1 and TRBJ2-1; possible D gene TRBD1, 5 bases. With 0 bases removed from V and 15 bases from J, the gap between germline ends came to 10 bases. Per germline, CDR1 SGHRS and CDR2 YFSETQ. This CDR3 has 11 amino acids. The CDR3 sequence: CASSLDRSLFF. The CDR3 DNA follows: TGCGCCAGCAGCTTGGACAGGAGTCTGTTCTTC.

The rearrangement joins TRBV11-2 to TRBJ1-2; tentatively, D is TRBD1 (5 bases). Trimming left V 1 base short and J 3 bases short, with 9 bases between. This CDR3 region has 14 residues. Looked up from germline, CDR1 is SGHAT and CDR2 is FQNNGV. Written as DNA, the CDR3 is TGTGCCAGCAGCTTAGGGGGGGGGTACTATGGCTACACCTTC. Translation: CASSLGGGYYGYTF. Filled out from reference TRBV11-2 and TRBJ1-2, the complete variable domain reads EAGVAQSPRYKIIEKRQSVAFWCNPISGHATLYWYQQILGQGPKLLIQFQNNGVVDDSQLPKDRFSAERLKGVDSTLKIQPAKLEDSAVYLCASSLGGGYYGYTFGSGTRLTVV.

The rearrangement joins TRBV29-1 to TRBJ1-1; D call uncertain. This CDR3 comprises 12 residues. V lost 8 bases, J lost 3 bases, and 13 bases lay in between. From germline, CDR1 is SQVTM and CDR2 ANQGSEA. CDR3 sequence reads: CSFEGLDTEAFF. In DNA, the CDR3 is TGCAGCTTCGAGGGCCTGGACACTGAAGCTTTCTTT.

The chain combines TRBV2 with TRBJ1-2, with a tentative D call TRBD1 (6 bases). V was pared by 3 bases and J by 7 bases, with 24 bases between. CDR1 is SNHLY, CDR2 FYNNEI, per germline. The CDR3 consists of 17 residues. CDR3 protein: CASSETVVGGRRIGYTF. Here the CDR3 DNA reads TGTGCCAGCAGTGAGACCGTGGTGGGGGGGCGTAGGATTGGCTACACCTTC.

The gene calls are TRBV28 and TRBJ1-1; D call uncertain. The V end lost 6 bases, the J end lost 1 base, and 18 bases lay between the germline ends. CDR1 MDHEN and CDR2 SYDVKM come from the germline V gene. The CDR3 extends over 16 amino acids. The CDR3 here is CASSKAGFRGNTEAFF. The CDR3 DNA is TGTGCCAGCAGCAAAGCGGGGTTCAGAGGGAACACTGAAGCTTTCTTT.

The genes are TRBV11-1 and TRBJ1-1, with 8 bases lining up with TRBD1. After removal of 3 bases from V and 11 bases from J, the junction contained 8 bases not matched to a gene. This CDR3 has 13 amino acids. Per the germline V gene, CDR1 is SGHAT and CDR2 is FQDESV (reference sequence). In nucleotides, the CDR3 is TGTGCCAGCAGCTTGGGGACAGGTCTCCAGGCTTTCTTT. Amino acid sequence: CASSLGTGLQAFF.

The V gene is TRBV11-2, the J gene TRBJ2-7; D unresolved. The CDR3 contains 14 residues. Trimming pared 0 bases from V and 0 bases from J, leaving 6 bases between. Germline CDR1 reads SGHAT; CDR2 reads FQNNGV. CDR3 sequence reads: CASSLERRSYEQYF. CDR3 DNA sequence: TGTGCCAGCAGCTTAGAGCGCCGCTCCTACGAGCAGTACTTC.

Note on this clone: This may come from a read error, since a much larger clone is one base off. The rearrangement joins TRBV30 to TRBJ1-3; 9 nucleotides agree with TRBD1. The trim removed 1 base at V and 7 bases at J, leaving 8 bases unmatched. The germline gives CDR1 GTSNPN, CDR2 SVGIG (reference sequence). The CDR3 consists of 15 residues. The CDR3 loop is CAWSDLGQGCNTIYF. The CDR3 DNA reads TGTGCCTGGAGTGACCTGGGACAGGGATGCAACACCATATATTTT.

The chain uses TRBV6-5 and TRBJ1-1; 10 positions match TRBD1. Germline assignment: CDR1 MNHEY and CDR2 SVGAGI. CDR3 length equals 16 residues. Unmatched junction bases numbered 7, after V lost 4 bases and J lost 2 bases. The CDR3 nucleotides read TGTGCCAGCAGTTTCCTGACAGGGGGCGGAAACACTGAAGCTTTCTTT. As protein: CASSFLTGGGNTEAFF.

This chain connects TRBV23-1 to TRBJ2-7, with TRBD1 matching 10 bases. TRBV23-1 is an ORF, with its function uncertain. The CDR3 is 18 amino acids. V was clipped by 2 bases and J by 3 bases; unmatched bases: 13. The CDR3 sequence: CASSQPPTGTGALYEQYF. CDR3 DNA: TGCGCCAGCAGTCAACCTCCGACCGGGACAGGGGCTCTCTACGAGCAGTACTTC.

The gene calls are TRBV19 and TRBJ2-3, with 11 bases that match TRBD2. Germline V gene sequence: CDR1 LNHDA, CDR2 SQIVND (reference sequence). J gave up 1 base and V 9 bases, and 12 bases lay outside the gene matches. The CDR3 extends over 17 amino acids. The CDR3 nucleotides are TGTGCCAGCCGGACGGTAGCGGGAGGGCCGGGCACAGATACGCAGTATTTT. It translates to CASRTVAGGPGTDTQYF.

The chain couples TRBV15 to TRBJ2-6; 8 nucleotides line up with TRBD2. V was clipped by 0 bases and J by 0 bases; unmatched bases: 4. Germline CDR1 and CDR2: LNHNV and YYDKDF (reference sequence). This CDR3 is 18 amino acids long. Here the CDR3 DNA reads TGTGCCACCAGCAGAGAAGAACTAGCGGACTCTGGGGCCAACGTCCTGACTTTC. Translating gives CATSREELADSGANVLTF.

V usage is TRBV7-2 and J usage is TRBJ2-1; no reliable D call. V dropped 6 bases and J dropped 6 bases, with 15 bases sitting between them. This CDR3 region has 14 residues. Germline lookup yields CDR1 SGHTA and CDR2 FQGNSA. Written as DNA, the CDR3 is TGTGCCAGCAGACCCAACGTCGGTCGCAATGAGCAGTTCTTC. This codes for CASRPNVGRNEQFF.

The CDR3 spells CSVVPGGHGYTF. In DNA, the CDR3 is TGCAGCGTTGTCCCAGGGGGTCATGGCTACACCTTC. The chain joins TRBV29-1 to TRBJ1-2; 7 nucleotides agree with TRBD1. Trimming at V came to 4 bases and at J to 6 bases, leaving 5 bases not matched to a gene. From germline, CDR1 is SQVTM and CDR2 ANQGSEA. The CDR3 sequence is 12 residues long.

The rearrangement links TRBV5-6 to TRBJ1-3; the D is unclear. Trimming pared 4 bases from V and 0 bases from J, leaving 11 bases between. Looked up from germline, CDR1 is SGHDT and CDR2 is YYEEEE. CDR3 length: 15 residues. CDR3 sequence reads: CASSPQVSSGNTIYF. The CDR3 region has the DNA TGTGCCAGCAGCCCCCAGGTGAGCTCTGGAAACACCATATATTTT.

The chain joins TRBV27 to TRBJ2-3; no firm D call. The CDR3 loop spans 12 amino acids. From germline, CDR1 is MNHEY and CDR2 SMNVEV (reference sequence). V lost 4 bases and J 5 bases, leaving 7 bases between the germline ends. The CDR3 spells CASSYFGDTQYF. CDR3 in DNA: TGTGCCAGCAGTTACTTCGGAGATACGCAGTATTTT.

The CDR3 loop is CASSQRLAKYNEQFF. DNA of the CDR3: TGTGCCAGCAGCCAGCGGCTAGCAAAGTACAATGAGCAGTTCTTC. The chain has TRBV7-6 and TRBJ2-1, with D possibly TRBD2 on 5 matching bases. V shed 5 bases and J shed 4 bases, with 15 bases lying between them. The CDR3 consists of 15 residues. CDR1 is SGHVS and CDR2 is FNYEAQ in the germline V gene.

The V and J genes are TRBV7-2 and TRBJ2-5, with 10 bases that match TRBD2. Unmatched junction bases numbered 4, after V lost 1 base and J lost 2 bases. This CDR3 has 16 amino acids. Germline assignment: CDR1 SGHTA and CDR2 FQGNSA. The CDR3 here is CASSLGLAGAQETQYF. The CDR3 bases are TGTGCCAGCAGCTTAGGGCTAGCGGGAGCGCAAGAGACCCAGTACTTC.

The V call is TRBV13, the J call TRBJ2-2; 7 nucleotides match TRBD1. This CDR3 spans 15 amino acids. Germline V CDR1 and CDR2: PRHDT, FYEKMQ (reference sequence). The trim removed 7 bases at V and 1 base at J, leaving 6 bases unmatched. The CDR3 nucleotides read TGTGCCAGCACCAACAGGGGCTTGAACACCGGGGAGCTGTTTTTT. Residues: CASTNRGLNTGELFF.

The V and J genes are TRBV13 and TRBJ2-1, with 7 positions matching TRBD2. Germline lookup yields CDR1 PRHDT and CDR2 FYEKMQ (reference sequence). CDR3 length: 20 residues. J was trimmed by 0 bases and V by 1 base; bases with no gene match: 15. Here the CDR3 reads CASSLEIGLADPSSYNEQFF. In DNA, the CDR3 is TGTGCCAGCAGCTTAGAAATTGGTCTAGCGGATCCGAGCTCCTACAATGAGCAGTTCTTC.